The subject of this entry is one TCR beta chain. Its cognate antigen has yet to be identified. No much larger clonotype is one base removed from it; base qualities were not supplied. TCR CDR3 regions were amplified from genomic DNA by multiplex PCR using the deep immunoSEQ assay. Extracted genomic DNA from each cell subset was spread evenly across all wells of several immunoSEQ 96-well plates, with each plate serving as a replicate. For sorted subsets, approximately 190 ng genomic DNA, equal to 30,000 or so T cell genomes, was loaded into each replicate PCR. Purified libraries were quantified with a Qubit 3.0 fluorometer, sized on a Bioanalyzer 2100, and re-quantified with the KAPA Library Quantification kit. Each immunoSEQ 96-well plate was sequenced on its own single-read 150-cycle Illumina NextSeq 550 flow cell. In the authors' own workflow: Because the immunoSEQ output included only junctional sequences and no quality scores, the filtering could not be the same as the filtering used for full-length reads. To assign V/J genes and CDR3, sequences were annotated using PyIR, a Python wrapper for IgBLAST v1.9, with IMGT germline references. Reads with weak V/J assignments (E-value above 1e-6), missing CDR3, stop codons, out-of-frame junctions, or ambiguous translated residues were removed. V3J clonotypes were defined as sequences sharing the same inferred V gene, J gene, and CDR3 amino acid sequence. To compute the percentage overlap between repertoires, the number of shared unique clonotypes was divided by the size of the smaller repertoire. RTK rarefaction, the Chao1 estimator, and Recon v2.1 estimates of unobserved clonotypes were used to assess repertoire richness. For all TCRbeta clonotypes obtained by the gDNA method from four donors, generation probabilities were computed with OLGA. Imported from immuneACCESS, the table was reduced by TCRdb to in-frame sequences with V and J called. These copies leave out some clones; in studies compared against another copy, an unresolved V gene accounts for under half, and the cause of the remainder is not known. The DNA gave D and trimming, while V, J and clone size come from that table. The sample table shows about a million clones, and about 75% are seen once. Of the sample, around 1.5% falls within the top ten clones.

V has 1 base trimmed and J has 6 bases trimmed; junction bases matching no gene number 6. The CDR3 contains 16 residues, cysteine and phenylalanine counted. The DNA shown is the 48-base CDR3, in frame from base 1. CDR1 is given as SGHRS and CDR2 as YFSETQ, both from the germline V gene. The donors were healthy, HIV-negative adults who had no recently reported acute infections or vaccinations. Every donor was a Caucasian adult residing in Nashville, Tennessee, USA. CD4+ T cells were enriched through magnetic negative selection, after which naive cells were positively selected on CD45RA and the remaining negative fraction served as the memory subset. Blood was obtained by leukapheresis, after which PBMCs were separated by Ficoll-Histopaque density gradient centrifugation and cryopreserved in liquid nitrogen vapor phase. Purity and quantity of every magnetically sorted T cell population were checked by analytical flow cytometry. Genomic DNA was isolated from every sorted fraction and measured by UV absorbance on a Nanodrop 2000c.

The data were taken from a study of shared clonotypes between healthy human individuals (dated by TCRdb to the early 2020s). Some background on the complete study: Three men and two women, aged 18 to 49 years, made up the cohort. For each donor, three plates each were used for CD4 naive and CD4 memory, two plates were used for CD8 naive, and one plate was used for CD8 memory. To estimate repertoire size and how much clonotypes are shared between individuals, the study performed deep sequencing of blood TCR repertoires from 4 to 6 healthy adults. Each donor's leukapheresis produced roughly between roughly 0.85 and 9.5 billion PBMCs. Libraries were prepared and TCR repertoires were sequenced by different laboratories using diverse techniques, in order to increase sequencing depth and limit assay-specific biases.

Findings and caveats that apply to the study as a whole: Based on pairwise subsampling, the degree of clonotype sharing among donors was expected to be affected by sequencing depth. The genetic and exposure-history diversity represented was limited by the small number of donors. Sampling was limited to blood, and TCR repertoires in tissue likely differ from TCR repertoires in blood. Even with the large sequencing depth, rarefaction of the sorted-subset datasets indicated that sequencing was incomplete. About 4.5% of naive CD4, roughly 3.6% of naive CD8, 2.3% of memory CD4, and approximately 0.4% of memory CD8 clonotypes were shared across four donors. Compared with non-shared clonotypes, the clonotypes found in all four sorted-subset donors had higher generation probabilities. Estimated clonotype richness was generally larger for naive than for memory subsets.

This TCR was sampled from a man aged 18 to 29 in good health. Recombination connected TRBV5-1 to TRBJ2-2; 10 bases in the middle match TRBD1. The sequenced sample was memory CD4+ T cells sorted from blood. This specimen's cell subset or site label, interpreted: CD45RA-negative fraction. DNA sequence: TGCGCCAGCAGCTTGCAACCGGGACAGGGGTCCGGGGAGCTGTTTTTT. It specifies CASSLQPGQGSGELFF.